The rows below give T cell receptor beta chains drawn from one sample of a study of shared clonotypes between healthy human individuals. Using immunoSEQ multiplex PCR, the repertoire was profiled, and TCRdb retains in-frame clones only, with some absent. The sample carries roughly 2,500,000 clones, under 95% recorded once. The source material was naive CD4+ T cells from PBMCs. These receptors were obtained from a man aged 18 to 30 in good health. Some clones in this sample may be carry-over from other donors' samples. CDR3s leave out the opening cysteine and the closing phenylalanine or tryptophan. A D gene is named only where the DNA matches it firmly.

V gene: TRBV14
J gene: TRBJ1-2
D gene: -
CDR3 protein: ASSQRRDTSNYGYT

V gene: TRBV27
J gene: TRBJ2-7
D gene: TRBD2
CDR3 protein: VTRTSGSYEQY

V gene: TRBV11-2
J gene: TRBJ1-1
D gene: TRBD1
CDR3 protein: ASRPVRDSEAF

V gene: TRBV30
J gene: TRBJ1-1
D gene: TRBD1
CDR3 protein: AWTRTGEAF

V gene: TRBV10-3
J gene: TRBJ1-2
D gene: -
CDR3 protein: AISVSGNNYGYT

V gene: TRBV30
J gene: TRBJ1-6
D gene: TRBD1
CDR3 protein: AWSATTGGDSPLH

V gene: TRBV28
J gene: TRBJ1-4
D gene: -
CDR3 protein: ASSLGQTNEKLF

V gene: TRBV29-1
J gene: TRBJ1-1
D gene: -
CDR3 protein: SVEGRAFIEAF

V gene: TRBV28
J gene: TRBJ2-5
D gene: TRBD2
CDR3 protein: ASSGQRGEVSYQETQY

V gene: TRBV5-1
J gene: TRBJ1-1
D gene: -
CDR3 protein: ASSLPRGGMNTEAF

V gene: TRBV5-1
J gene: TRBJ1-3
D gene: -
CDR3 protein: ASSLTNPTGFYPGNTIY

V gene: TRBV5-6
J gene: TRBJ2-7
D gene: -
CDR3 protein: ASSVERS

V gene: TRBV5-1
J gene: TRBJ2-3
D gene: TRBD2
CDR3 protein: ASSLAGGRTDTQY

V gene: TRBV4-2
J gene: TRBJ2-1
D gene: TRBD2
CDR3 protein: ASSQDTASGSYNEQF

V gene: TRBV18
J gene: TRBJ2-2
D gene: TRBD1
CDR3 protein: ASSPKTGGVSNTGELF

V gene: TRBV28
J gene: TRBJ2-6
D gene: -
CDR3 protein: ASSKASGANVLT

V gene: TRBV15
J gene: TRBJ2-7
D gene: TRBD2
CDR3 protein: ATSRGTSDTYEQY

V gene: TRBV4-3
J gene: TRBJ2-2
D gene: TRBD2
CDR3 protein: ASSQDQASGRTGELF

V gene: TRBV7-2
J gene: TRBJ2-3
D gene: -
CDR3 protein: ASRTNTDTQY

V gene: TRBV6-6
J gene: TRBJ2-6
D gene: -
CDR3 protein: ASDDSGANVLT

V gene: TRBV5-1
J gene: TRBJ2-1
D gene: TRBD2
CDR3 protein: ASSLLAGEVDEQF

V gene: TRBV20-1
J gene: TRBJ2-3
D gene: -
CDR3 protein: SAGQEDTQY

V gene: TRBV28
J gene: TRBJ2-7
D gene: -
CDR3 protein: ASKLNTEYEQY

V gene: TRBV6-6
J gene: TRBJ1-2
D gene: TRBD1
CDR3 protein: ASSYRQGASGYT

V gene: TRBV18
J gene: TRBJ2-3
D gene: TRBD2
CDR3 protein: ASSPSLAEFSTDTQY

V gene: TRBV5-1
J gene: TRBJ1-5
D gene: TRBD1
CDR3 protein: ASRPTGGRNQPQH

V gene: TRBV2
J gene: TRBJ2-1
D gene: -
CDR3 protein: ASTEYNEQF

V gene: TRBV5-1
J gene: TRBJ2-1
D gene: -
CDR3 protein: ASSLGSPYSGEQF

V gene: TRBV7-9
J gene: TRBJ1-4
D gene: -
CDR3 protein: ASSSGRGNEKLF

V gene: TRBV29-1
J gene: TRBJ2-7
D gene: -
CDR3 protein: SVEGLGISGNYEQY

V gene: TRBV11-2
J gene: TRBJ1-1
D gene: -
CDR3 protein: ASSRGATTIHTEAF

V gene: TRBV2
J gene: TRBJ2-1
D gene: -
CDR3 protein: APRLANYNEQF

V gene: TRBV7-3
J gene: TRBJ1-1
D gene: TRBD1
CDR3 protein: ASSPRTGSTEAF

V gene: TRBV5-4
J gene: TRBJ2-3
D gene: TRBD2
CDR3 protein: ASSSLPSGRESTDTQY

V gene: TRBV7-6
J gene: TRBJ1-5
D gene: -
CDR3 protein: ASSSYRVSSNQPQH

V gene: TRBV6-5
J gene: TRBJ2-1
D gene: TRBD2
CDR3 protein: ASNLGLAGQNEQF

V gene: TRBV10-1
J gene: TRBJ1-2
D gene: -
CDR3 protein: ASSEDRSSGYT

V gene: TRBV28
J gene: TRBJ1-5
D gene: -
CDR3 protein: ASRATTWPQH

V gene: TRBV7-9
J gene: TRBJ2-3
D gene: TRBD2
CDR3 protein: ASSPRGAGVLTDTQY

V gene: TRBV18
J gene: TRBJ1-1
D gene: -
CDR3 protein: ASSPGRSKNTEAF

V gene: TRBV7-2
J gene: TRBJ1-1
D gene: -
CDR3 protein: ASSLSGGTVTFLNTEAF

V gene: TRBV6-5
J gene: TRBJ2-7
D gene: -
CDR3 protein: ASRPGTLGGEQY

V gene: TRBV5-1
J gene: TRBJ2-6
D gene: -
CDR3 protein: ASSLVSITGANVLT

V gene: TRBV9
J gene: TRBJ1-2
D gene: TRBD1
CDR3 protein: ASSAGTGSYYGYT

V gene: TRBV10-2
J gene: TRBJ2-3
D gene: -
CDR3 protein: ASSEYASYTQY

V gene: TRBV11-3
J gene: TRBJ2-4
D gene: -
CDR3 protein: ASSFRELLAKNIQY

V gene: TRBV28
J gene: TRBJ2-7
D gene: -
CDR3 protein: ASSFLLATLSYEQY

V gene: TRBV28
J gene: TRBJ1-1
D gene: -
CDR3 protein: ASVQGNTEAF